This T cell receptor (beta chain) was profiled in a study of blood T cell repertoires in COVID-19. Study-wide context: Italy, Spain and the United States were the sources of the convalescent and acute COVID-19 samples. Nucleic acid was either cDNA or gDNA, and it came from T cells, B-cell-depleted T cells, or PBMCs.

In the source study's methods: Reference gene primer amplification yielded estimated nucleated cell counts. Profiled with immunoSEQ multiplex PCR; TCRdb holds only in-frame clones, not every one. The V and J calls and clone size are taken from that table; D and trimming were inferred from the DNA. Seen here are around 300,000 clones, roughly 87% observed once, and the top ten hold 1%. CDR1 is SQVTM and CDR2 is ANQGSEA in the germline V gene. The length of the CDR3 is 13 residues. The V and J ends lost 1 base and 10 bases respectively, with 16 bases between them. This TCR derives from a man between 45 and 60 years old with active or convalescent COVID-19. V usage is TRBV29-1 and J usage is TRBJ1-2; D is possibly TRBD1 (6 bases). The sample comprised peripheral blood. The chain's CDR3 is CSVEGRDNLDYTF. As DNA, the CDR3 is TGCAGCGTTGAAGGCCGGGACAATTTAGACTACACCTTC.